Listed below are T cell receptor beta chains from one sample, sequenced in a study of CD8 T cells in Susac syndrome. TCRdb fed the immunoSEQ multiplex PCR reads into MiXCR, producing one record per CDR3 protein. The table includes approximately 190,000 distinct CDR3 sequences, roughly 92% detected once. The sample comprised CD4+ T cells from PBMCs. The receptors were gathered from a human donor in good health. CDR3s include the opening cysteine and the closing phenylalanine or tryptophan. A D gene is named only where the DNA matches it firmly. Not all rows give a size; the values are once, few, many and, for expanded clones, a class.

>TRBJ2-1|-|TRBD2|TRBV19
CAAGGPLYNEQFF
TGTGCCGCGGGGGGACCCCTCTACAATGAGCAGTTCTTC
>TRBJ1-2|once|TRBD1|TRBV30
CAWREGGTDYYTF
TGTGCCTGGAGGGAGGGCGGGACAGATTACTACACCTTC
>TRBJ2-3|-|TRBD1|TRBV28
CASRPGQGIVSTDTQYF
TGTGCCAGCAGGCCGGGACAGGGGATAGTTAGCACAGATACGCAGTATTTT
>TRBJ2-2|few|-|TRBV7-2
CASSAGVVAGFIAGELFF
TGTGCCAGCAGCGCCGGGGTGGTGGCAGGGTTCATCGCCGGGGAGCTGTTTTTT
>TRBJ2-2|-|TRBD2|TRBV25-1
CASNRGGVTGELFF
TGTGCCAGCAACCGGGGGGGGGTCACCGGGGAGCTGTTTTTT
>TRBJ1-2|-|-|TRBV20-1
CSARGEVVGYTF
TGCAGTGCCCGGGGGGAGGTAGTTGGCTACACCTTC
>TRBJ2-3|-|-|TRBV30
CAWSRAGLITDTQYF
TGTGCCTGGAGTCGAGCGGGTCTGATCACAGATACGCAGTATTTT
>TRBJ2-5|-|-|TRBV3-1
CASSQDVVGGFQETQYF
TGTGCCAGCAGCCAAGATGTTGTGGGGGGCTTCCAAGAGACCCAGTACTTC
>TRBJ1-2|-|-|TRBV6-1
CASSEARARGYTF
TGTGCCAGCAGTGAAGCCCGGGCCCGGGGCTACACCTTC
>TRBJ1-1|-|TRBD1|TRBV3-1
CASSQVTGGGTEAFF
TGTGCCAGCAGCCAAGTAACAGGGGGTGGCACTGAAGCTTTCTTT
>TRBJ1-5|-|-|TRBV6-5
CASSPGPGSNQPQHF
TGTGCCAGCAGTCCCGGTCCCGGTAGCAATCAGCCCCAGCATTTT
>TRBJ2-5|-|TRBD2|TRBV7-2
CASSLVSSGGVETQYF
TGTGCCAGCAGCTTAGTGAGTAGCGGGGGAGTGGAGACCCAGTACTTC
>TRBJ1-3|-|TRBD1|TRBV2
CASSADRGRGNTIYF
TGTGCCAGCAGTGCAGACAGGGGAAGAGGAAACACCATATATTTT
>TRBJ1-2|-|TRBD1|TRBV6-2/TRBV6-3
CASSDPQGAGYTF
TGTGCCAGCAGCGATCCCCAGGGGGCCGGCTACACCTTC
>TRBJ1-3|-|-|TRBV20-1
CSASFHGNTIYF
TGCAGTGCTAGCTTCCATGGAAACACCATATATTTT